This TCR beta chain was retrieved from a study of technical replicates of blood from several donors. Germline CDR1 and CDR2: MGHRA and YSYEKL. V was clipped by 1 base and J by 4 bases, with 13 bases between them. This CDR3 is built from 15 residues. Clones were read by immunoSEQ multiplex PCR, and TCRdb kept only the in-frame ones, dropping some. The sample contains approximately 79,000 clones, 90% to 95% of which appear only once. The sample consisted of T cells isolated from PBMCs. The rearrangement links TRBV4-1 to TRBJ2-5; a weak D match, TRBD1 (6 bases). The source is a human donor in good health. CDR3 residues: CASSQAPRGTETQYF. The CDR3 bases are TGCGCCAGCAGCCAAGCCCCGAGGGGGACAGAGACCCAGTACTTC.